The present T cell receptor (beta chain) was sequenced within a study of blood T cells in healthy people across ages. Primed by a sample-barcoded 5' primer and a J-beta primer mix, a second PCR proceeded for 7 to 11 cycles. From each sample, at least 2.5 million paired-end reads containing CDR3 were obtained. Each CDR3 protein is one row after TCRdb ran MiXCR on the 5' RACE reads. The data show fewer than 1.5 million distinct CDR3 sequences, with roughly 45% seen just once and 7% to 9.5% held by the top ten. The CDR3 runs 14 residues. Per-sample yields of isolated PBMCs were at least 6 million. There were at least 5.5 micrograms of total RNA extracted from every sample. With regard to this clonotype: What it recognizes is unknown. Germline and junction disagree at one end, which may indicate a read error.

Study observations and caveats: Naive T cell percentage strongly correlated with TCR beta diversity.

Sequencing was performed on blood. The clonotype was recovered from a young woman in good health. The genes are TRBV12-3 or TRBV12-4 and TRBJ2-4, with 10 positions matching TRBD2. The DNA matches TRBJ2-7 better at its end, which makes the J call doubtful. CDR3 sequence reads: CAGSLAGGPYEQYF. For the CDR3, the DNA is TGTGCCGGCAGTTTAGCGGGGGGACCCTACGAGCAGTACTTC.